This entry describes one T cell receptor beta chain. These data come from a study of blood T cell repertoires in COVID-19. The assay was immunoSEQ multiplex PCR, and TCRdb's table has in-frame clones only and misses some. The profile shows some 150,000 clones, 80% to 90% of them singletons. The CDR3 length is 15 residues. Trimming took 0 bases from V and 8 from J, leaving 16 bases between them. Per the germline V gene, CDR1 is LGHNA and CDR2 is YSLEER. Sequencing input: peripheral blood. The receptor's source is a woman in her sixties or seventies with COVID-19, enrolled during active disease. V is TRBV4-3 and J is TRBJ1-2; TRBD1 is a possible D gene (5 bases). The CDR3 here is CASSQDRGNSPGYTF. The DNA of the CDR3 is TGCGCCAGCAGCCAAGATCGGGGGAACTCCCCCGGCTACACCTTC.